This T cell receptor beta chain was identified during a study of cytomegalovirus exposure and HLA in healthy donors. Points from the study as a whole: Listed as cytomegalovirus-associated were 150 to 200 TCR beta chains. Through in vitro validation, three CMV-associated chains were shown to be specific for CMV antigens.

The V gene's germline CDR1 is SGHAT and CDR2 FQNNGV. The CDR3 extends over 13 amino acids. V lost 4 bases to trimming and J lost 7 bases, with 13 bases between them. As concerns this clone: Its antigen is as yet unknown.

The repertoire was sequenced with immunoSEQ multiplex PCR; TCRdb's copy has only in-frame clones and lacks some. The table lists 200,000 to 300,000 clones, around 87% of them singletons. This chain joins TRBV11-2 and TRBJ1-1; weak D call: TRBD1 (5 bases). The sequence came from a young woman in good health and CMV-seropositive. The sequenced material came from PBMCs. The CDR3 DNA follows: TGTGCCAGCAGCTCTCGTTGGGGCCTTGAAGCTTTCTTT. Amino acids: CASSSRWGLEAFF.